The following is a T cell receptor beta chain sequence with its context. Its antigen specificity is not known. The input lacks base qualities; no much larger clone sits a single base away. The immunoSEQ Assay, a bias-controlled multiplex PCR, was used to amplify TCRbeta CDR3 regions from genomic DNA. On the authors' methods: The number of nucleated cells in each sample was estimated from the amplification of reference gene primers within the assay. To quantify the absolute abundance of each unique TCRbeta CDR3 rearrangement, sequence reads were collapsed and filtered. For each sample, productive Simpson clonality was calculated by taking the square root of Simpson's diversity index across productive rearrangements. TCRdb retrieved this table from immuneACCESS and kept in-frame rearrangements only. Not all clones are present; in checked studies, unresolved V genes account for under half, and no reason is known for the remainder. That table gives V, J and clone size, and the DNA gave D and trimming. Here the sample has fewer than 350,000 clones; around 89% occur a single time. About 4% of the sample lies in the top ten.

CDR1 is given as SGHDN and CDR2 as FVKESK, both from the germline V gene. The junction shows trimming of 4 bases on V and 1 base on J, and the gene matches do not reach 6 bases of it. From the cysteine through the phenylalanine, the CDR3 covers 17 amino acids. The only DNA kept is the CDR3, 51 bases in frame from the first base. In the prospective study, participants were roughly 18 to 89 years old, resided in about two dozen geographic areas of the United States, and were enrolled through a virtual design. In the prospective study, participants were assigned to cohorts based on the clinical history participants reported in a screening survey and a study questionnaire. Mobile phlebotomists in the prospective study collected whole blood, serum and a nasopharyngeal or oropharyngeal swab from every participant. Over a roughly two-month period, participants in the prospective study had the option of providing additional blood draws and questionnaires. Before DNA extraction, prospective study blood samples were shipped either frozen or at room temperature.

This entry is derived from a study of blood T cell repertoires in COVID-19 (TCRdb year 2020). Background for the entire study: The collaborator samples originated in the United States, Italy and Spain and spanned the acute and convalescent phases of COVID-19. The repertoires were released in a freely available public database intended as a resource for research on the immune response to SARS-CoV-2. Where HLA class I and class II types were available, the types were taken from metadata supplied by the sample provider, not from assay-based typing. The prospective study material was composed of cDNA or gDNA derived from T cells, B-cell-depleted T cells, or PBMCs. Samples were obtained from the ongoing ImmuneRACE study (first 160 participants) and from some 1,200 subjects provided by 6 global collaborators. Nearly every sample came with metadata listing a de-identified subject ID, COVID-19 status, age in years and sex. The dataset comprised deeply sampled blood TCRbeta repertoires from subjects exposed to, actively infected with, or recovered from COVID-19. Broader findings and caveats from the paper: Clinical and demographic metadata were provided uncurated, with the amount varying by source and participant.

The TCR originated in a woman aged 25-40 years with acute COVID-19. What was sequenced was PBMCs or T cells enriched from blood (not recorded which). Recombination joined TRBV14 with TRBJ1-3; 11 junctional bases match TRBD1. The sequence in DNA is TGTGCCAGCAGCCCTCGGACAGGGGGCAATTCTGGAAACACCATATATTTT. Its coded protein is CASSPRTGGNSGNTIYF. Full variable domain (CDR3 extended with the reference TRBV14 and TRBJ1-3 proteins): EAGVTQFPSHSVIEKGQTVTLRCDPISGHDNLYWYRRVMGKEIKFLLHFVKESKQDESGMPNNRFLAERTGGTYSTLKVQPAELEDSGVYFCASSPRTGGNSGNTIYFGEGSWLTVV.